The table lists the clone carrying this T cell receptor (beta chain) with a few counts. The data stem from a study of blood T cell repertoires in COVID-19. TCRdb's copy holds only in-frame clones and misses some; the assay was immunoSEQ multiplex PCR. The table includes hundreds of thousands of clones, under 95% detected once. Recovered Cohort 3 donors showed two negative PCRs, clearance, or symptom resolution. The CDR3 consists of 16 residues. Germline CDR1 reads LGHNA; CDR2 reads YSLEER. J lost 6 bases, V lost 4 bases, and 9 bases had no gene match. The gene calls are TRBV4-3 and TRBJ2-1, with TRBD1 matching over 10 bases. The sequenced sample consisted of PBMCs or T cells enriched from blood (not recorded which). This clonotype was obtained from a man aged 60 to 69 who had recovered from COVID-19. In DNA, the CDR3 is TGCGCCAGCAGCCGAACCGTCGACAGGGGGCCCAATGAGCAGTTCTTC. It translates to CASSRTVDRGPNEQFF.